This TCR beta chain comes out of a study of PD-1 blockade in classical Hodgkin lymphoma (dated by TCRdb to the early 2020s). Background for the entire study: Nivolumab dosing was 3 mg/kg intravenously every 2 weeks, continuing until either disease progression or unacceptable toxicity. The study used CyTOF and TCR beta sequencing to define a peripheral blood immune signature of response to PD-1 blockade in classical Hodgkin lymphoma.

The CDR3 measures 15 amino acids from cysteine to phenylalanine. CDR3 DNA only is kept here, 45 bases in frame from base 1. At the junction V is shortened by 0 bases and J by 5 bases, with 14 bases in between. The germline V gene sets CDR1 to SGHAT and CDR2 to FQNNGV. The Qiagen DNeasy kit was used to extract genomic DNA from unsorted PBMCs and from the negatively selected CD4+ and CD8+ fractions. Amplification of TCR beta CDR3 regions was done by immunoSEQ multiplex PCR with primers that anneal to V and J segments. A synthetic immune receptor repertoire was used to minimize amplification bias, and remaining bias was computationally removed after sequencing. Per the source publication's procedure: Repertoire diversity was quantified as the Shannon entropy index using custom Python scripts. Unsorted, CD4+ and CD8+ repertoires were examined separately, except in combined analyses, for which CD4+ and CD8+ sequences were merged in silico. Clonal expansion was defined as at least a 2-fold frequency increase after treatment relative to C1D1, with a pseudocount of 0.5 for undetected baseline clones. Clones with 0 or 1 copy at C1D1 were defined as singleton clones, while clones with 2 or more copies were defined as non-singleton clones. Clones expanded in unsorted samples were assigned a CD4+, CD8+ or unknown annotation through matching of protein sequences in sorted samples from the same patient. Wilcoxon tests on paired samples were used to test changes in diversity from C1D1 to C4D1. TCRdb re-hosts the immuneACCESS table, in-frame sequences only. Its copies lack some clones; in the studies checked, an unresolved V gene accounts for under half of them, and the cause for the rest is not known. The V and J calls and clone size come from that table; D and trimming were worked out from the DNA. In all, the sample holds approximately 28,000 clones, and less than 80% of those were seen once. The biggest ten clones account for around 0.6% of the sample.

Explained via the paper, the time point label denotes: cycle 4 day 1 (C4D1), after five to seven weeks of nivolumab. Every trial patient had relapsed following autologous stem cell transplantation, and prior brentuximab vedotin exposure was what differed among cohorts A, B and C. Magnetic negative selection with a Miltenyi CD4+ T cell isolation kit was used to purify CD4+ T cells from thawed PBMCs. The trial cohort comprised roughly 50 patients with relapsed/refractory classical Hodgkin lymphoma whose best overall responses were complete response, partial response or progressive disease. In the multi-cohort phase II CheckMate 205 trial, trial patients received single-agent nivolumab. An independent review committee assessed best overall response using the 2007 International Working Group response criteria. Trial PBMCs were collected just before the start of nivolumab (C1D1) and during therapy at cycle 2 day 1 and cycle 4 day 1. Peripheral blood was collected in 8 mL Vacutainer Cell Preparation Tubes, from which PBMCs were isolated by centrifugation and then cryopreserved. Purified CD4+ and CD8+ fractions were prepared only for cases where an additional PBMC sample was available. Magnetically labelled cells were removed on LS columns in a quadroMACS separator, and the flow-through was collected as the purified fraction.

As for this clone: Its recognized antigen is unknown. No base qualities exist here, and no much larger clone lies one base off it.

The investigation overall reported the following: CD4+ but not CD8+ TCR diversity rose significantly by C4D1 (p=0.0027 vs p=0.16), most apparent in complete responders (p=0.02). Among trial patients, those achieving complete response had baseline diversity similar to that of newly diagnosed patients, while diversity was significantly lower in partial responders and progressors. The study was limited to a single clinical trial cohort, and causes of repertoire differences, possibly disease activity or prior therapy, remained undefined. Lower diversity was seen in patients whose nivolumab began less than 1 year after ASCT, and these patients were left out of later analyses so that immune reconstitution would not confound the results. Baseline TCR diversity was reported to be lower in newly diagnosed patients than in healthy donors and to be lower still in relapsed/refractory patients.

The source of this sequence is a human donor with classical Hodgkin lymphoma. Source: CD4+ T cells from blood, taken before the fourth cycle of nivolumab. The chain is encoded by TRBV11-2 joined to TRBJ2-7, with no reliable assignment of the D segment. CDR3 loop: CASSLDPGGVNEQYF. The DNA reads TGTGCCAGCAGCTTAGATCCAGGTGGGGTAAACGAGCAGTACTTC.